The 19 T cell receptor beta chains below were found in one sample sequenced in a study of yellow fever vaccine responses in identical twins. TCRdb passed the RT-PCR reads through MiXCR, listing each CDR3 protein once. The sample yields approximately 32,000 distinct CDR3 sequences, about 63% seen once. Sequences were derived from T cells from blood (PBMCs), unsorted or a sorted subset (not recorded which), sampled before or after yellow fever vaccination (not recorded which). These receptors all come from a woman in her late teens or twenties who received the yellow fever vaccine.

This chain joins TRBV18 and TRBJ2-7; D might be TRBD2 (5 bases). CDR1 KGHSH and CDR2 LQKENI come from the germline V gene. This CDR3 comprises 12 residues. V lost 3 bases and J lost 7, with 10 bases in between. This CDR3 reads CASSPKSGEQYV. For the CDR3, the DNA is TGTGCCAGCTCACCTAAGTCGGGAGAGCAGTACGTC.

This chain connects TRBV20-1 to TRBJ2-6; TRBD1 aligns across 8 bases. Germline CDR1 and CDR2: DFQATT and SNEGSKA (reference sequence). The CDR3 totals 15 residues. J gave up 0 bases and V 3 bases, and 1 base lay outside the gene matches. CDR3 sequence (DNA): TGCAGTGCTAGCACAGGGGGCTCTGGGGCCAACGTCCTGACTTTC. It specifies CSASTGGSGANVLTF.

The rearrangement links TRBV20-1 to TRBJ2-1; D not resolved. Deletions cut 6 bases from V and 7 bases from J, with 10 bases between. The germline gives CDR1 DFQATT, CDR2 SNEGSKA (reference sequence). The CDR3 consists of 11 residues. The CDR3 protein is CSAPGRNEQFF. Here the CDR3 DNA reads TGCAGTGCCCCCGGTCGAAATGAGCAGTTCTTC.

This clonotype was observed a handful of times. The V call is TRBV29-1, the J call TRBJ1-3, with 8 bases matching TRBD1. CDR3 length: 15 amino acids. Germline CDR1 and CDR2: SQVTM and ANQGSEA. J gave up 3 bases and V 4 bases, and 8 bases lay outside the gene matches. The CDR3 DNA sequence: TGCAGCGTTGCTGAGGCAGGGGGCTTTGGAAACACCATATATTTT. This encodes CSVAEAGGFGNTIYF.

The J gene is TRBJ2-1, the V gene TRBV4-1; possible D gene TRBD1, 5 bases. Germline-derived CDR1 and CDR2 are MGHRA and YSYEKL. This CDR3 is 15 amino acids long. Trimming took off 2 bases at V and 3 bases at J, with 11 bases between the two ends. CDR3 sequence (DNA): TGCGCCAGCAGCCAAAGCAAGGACAACTACAATGAGCAGTTCTTC. It yields the protein CASSQSKDNYNEQFF.

V gene TRBV23-1 combines with J gene TRBJ1-1; 9 bases agree with TRBD1. TRBV23-1 is annotated as an ORF whose role is uncertain. This CDR3 is 16 amino acids long. V lost 7 bases, J lost 0 bases, and 9 bases stayed unmatched. The CDR3 DNA is TGCGCCAGCAACCCCGGGACAGGGAGCATGAACACTGAAGCTTTCTTT. Translation gives CASNPGTGSMNTEAFF.

The CDR3 bases are TGTGCCACCAGTGTGGTAGGGAATGAGCAGTTCTTC. Translation: CATSVVGNEQFF. The V and J genes are TRBV24-1 and TRBJ2-1, with D unclear. Trimming took 5 bases from V and 7 from J, leaving 8 bases between them. Per germline, CDR1 KGHDR and CDR2 SFDVKD. The length of the CDR3 is 12 residues.

This chain links TRBV12-3 or TRBV12-4 with TRBJ2-1; perhaps TRBD1 as D (6 bases). V lost 2 bases to trimming and J lost 3 bases, with 14 bases between them. The CDR3 loop spans 16 amino acids. In nucleotides, the CDR3 is TGTGCCAGCAGTTTACCGCAGGGGCCAAACTACAATGAGCAGTTCTTC. This codes for CASSLPQGPNYNEQFF.

The gene calls are TRBV18 and TRBJ2-3; a weak D match, TRBD1 (5 bases). The CDR3 is 16 residues long. Germline CDR1 KGHSH, CDR2 LQKENI. V shed 1 base and J shed 1 base, with 12 bases lying between them. The CDR3 DNA reads TGTGCCAGCTCACCACTAAGGGGTCGGGGCACAGATACGCAGTATTTT. The encoded protein is CASSPLRGRGTDTQYF.

This clonotype has just a few counts. The rearrangement joins TRBV7-6 to TRBJ2-5, with 8 positions matching TRBD2. Germline CDR1 and CDR2: SGHVS and FNYEAQ. The CDR3 is 15 amino acids. With 7 bases clipped from V and 1 base from J, the junction kept 8 bases outside the gene matches. In nucleotides, the CDR3 is TGTGCCAGCATCCCCCTAGCGGGCCCCCAAGAGACCCAGTACTTC. It translates to CASIPLAGPQETQYF.

This clonotype appeared a few times. The rearrangement joins TRBV4-3 to TRBJ1-5; D gene unclear. Deletions cut 1 base from V and 5 bases from J, with 9 bases between. The CDR3 is made up of 14 amino acids. CDR1 is LGHNA and CDR2 is YSLEER in the germline V gene. CDR3 nucleotides: TGCGCCAGCAGCCAAGGCAACAAAGATCAGCCCCAGCATTTT. Its translation: CASSQGNKDQPQHF.

The CDR3 loop reads CASGSFGDEQFF. The CDR3 DNA reads as TGTGCCAGCGGCTCCTTCGGGGATGAGCAGTTCTTC. V is TRBV2 and J is TRBJ2-1, with a weak D call TRBD2 (5 bases). Germline CDR1 reads SNHLY; CDR2 reads FYNNEI. The CDR3 runs to 12 residues. V was shortened by 8 bases and J by 8 bases, with 13 bases between the two germline ends.

The J gene is TRBJ2-5, the V gene TRBV20-1; D remains ambiguous. Germline V gene lookup returns CDR1 DFQATT and CDR2 SNEGSKA (reference sequence). The CDR3 extends over 14 amino acids. V lost 1 base to trimming and J lost 1 base, with 10 bases between them. The CDR3 loop reads CSARAWQTQETQYF. Written as DNA, the CDR3 is TGCAGTGCTAGAGCGTGGCAAACCCAAGAGACCCAGTACTTC.

The V and J genes are TRBV20-1 and TRBJ2-5, with 9 bases that match TRBD2. Germline V gene data show CDR1 as DFQATT and CDR2 as SNEGSKA (reference sequence). This CDR3 comprises 12 residues. V lost 7 bases to trimming and J lost 5 bases; unmatched junction nucleotides: 5. For the CDR3, the DNA is TGCAGTGTCTTGCGGGGGGGTGAGACCCAGTACTTC. It yields the protein CSVLRGGETQYF.

Only a few counts were recorded for this clonotype. The chain combines TRBV29-1 with TRBJ1-3, with D hard to call. Germline V gene data show CDR1 as SQVTM and CDR2 as ANQGSEA. CDR3 length equals 14 residues. V was cut by 3 bases and J by 0 bases, with 9 bases left in between. DNA for the CDR3: TGCAGCGTTGAGGGCAGCTACTCTGGAAACACCATATATTTT. Translated: CSVEGSYSGNTIYF.

The rearrangement uses TRBV11-3 and TRBJ1-1, with TRBD1 identical over 9 bases. CDR3 length equals 12 residues. The germline V gene encodes CDR1 SGHNT and CDR2 YENEEA. The V segment lost 3 bases and the J segment 11 bases; nucleotides outside the gene matches: 4. CDR3 in DNA: TGTGCCAGCAGCTTGTGGGACAGGGCTGCTTTCTTT. Translation: CASSLWDRAAFF.

V gene TRBV28 combines with J gene TRBJ1-2; tentatively, D is TRBD1 (5 bases). V dropped 7 bases and J dropped 5 bases, with 17 bases sitting between them. The V gene's germline CDR1 is MDHEN and CDR2 SYDVKM. The CDR3 has 14 residues. The CDR3 protein is CASIPQGFEYGYTF. The CDR3 DNA reads as TGTGCCAGCATTCCCCAGGGTTTTGAGTATGGCTACACCTTC.

The rearrangement joins TRBV14 to TRBJ2-1; possibly TRBD1 or TRBD2 for D (5 bases each). CDR1 and CDR2 from the germline V gene are SGHDN and FVKESK. V was cut by 4 bases and J by 5 bases, with 15 bases left in between. The CDR3 has 15 residues. CDR3 region: CASSLGTPKNNEQFF. CDR3 nucleotide sequence: TGTGCCAGCAGCCTAGGGACCCCAAAAAACAATGAGCAGTTCTTC.

This chain links TRBV29-1 with TRBJ2-7; D is unclear. Germline V gene lookup returns CDR1 SQVTM and CDR2 ANQGSEA. This CDR3 has 11 amino acids. The V gene lost 5 bases and the J gene lost 1 base, with 6 bases spanning the gap. The CDR3 nucleotides read TGCAGCGTTCAGAAATCCTACGAGCAGTACTTC. This gives the protein CSVQKSYEQYF.